A single sample is the source of the 8 T cell receptor beta chains below, sequenced in a study of T cells in Graves' hyperthyroidism and ophthalmopathy (dated by TCRdb to about 2019). The receptor library was made with multiplex PCR. Sequencing was performed on an Illumina HiSeq 2000. Amplification of TCR beta CDR3 regions was carried out from RNA transcripts. The first round of RT-PCR for the TCR CDR3 was performed with the HTBI primer set and the Qiagen OneStep RT-PCR kit. TCRdb handled the public reads itself, with Q25 trimming in fastp and clone calling in MiXCR, and kept productive beta chains. Every entry covers one CDR3 protein and lists the most common genes and DNA from its rows. The sample table shows 750,000 to 900,000 distinct CDR3 sequences, and more than 30% are seen once. The ten top clones hold 8% to 9% of the sample. Sequencing was carried out using blood. These receptors all come from a man younger than 35 with Graves' hyperthyroidism.

The genes are TRBV29-1 and TRBJ1-1; unclear D gene. The CDR3 is made up of 13 amino acids. Germline V gene data show CDR1 as SQVTM and CDR2 as ANQGSEA. The CDR3 bases are TGCAGTGCTAATGTCGGCATGAACACTGAAGCTTTCTTT. This gives the protein CSANVGMNTEAFF.

There are many counts of this clonotype. This rearrangement joins TRBV7-8 to TRBJ2-7; D tentatively reads TRBD1 or TRBD2 (5 bases each). Germline values: CDR1 SGHVS, CDR2 FQNEAQ. Trimming left V 4 bases short and J 1 base short, with 14 bases between. This CDR3 comprises 15 residues. CDR3 DNA: TGTGCCAGCAGCTCCGGGACGGCCCCATCCTACGAGCAGTACTTC. Its protein product is CASSSGTAPSYEQYF. The full variable domain, rest sourced from reference TRBV7-8 and TRBJ2-7, is GAGVSQSPRYKVAKRGQDVALRCDPISGHVSLFWYQQALGQGPEFLTYFQNEAQLDKSGLPSDRFFAERPEGSVSTLKIQRTQQEDSAVYLCASSSGTAPSYEQYFGPGTRLTVT.

The chain links TRBV6-5 to TRBJ2-2; 7 bases line up with TRBD1. Germline loops: CDR1 MNHEY, CDR2 SVGAGI. The length of the CDR3 is 16 residues. V was pared by 8 bases and J by 2 bases, with 11 bases of the junction left unmatched. The CDR3 spells CASRIRTGANTGELFF. The CDR3 DNA reads TGTGCCAGCCGCATTCGAACAGGGGCAAACACCGGGGAGCTGTTTTTT.

The genes are TRBV20-1 and TRBJ1-1; no definite D call. The CDR3 loop spans 14 amino acids. V gave up 7 bases and J gave up 3 bases, with 18 bases separating them. From germline, CDR1 is DFQATT and CDR2 SNEGSKA (reference sequence). CDR3: CSVCVGGPHTEAFF. The CDR3 DNA reads as TGCAGTGTTTGTGTGGGAGGGCCCCACACTGAAGCTTTCTTT.

This clonotype was seen many times. The rearrangement uses TRBV20-1 and TRBJ2-7, with D perhaps matching TRBD1 (5 bases). The CDR3 extends over 13 amino acids. CDR1 and CDR2 from the germline V gene are DFQATT and SNEGSKA (reference sequence). The DNA for the CDR3 is TGCAGCCTCAGCCGACAGAGCTCCTACGAGCAGTACTTC. As protein: CSLSRQSSYEQYF.

The chain uses TRBV20-1 and TRBJ2-7; TRBD2 matches 8 bases. CDR3 size: 13 residues. Germline V CDR1 and CDR2: DFQATT, SNEGSKA (reference sequence). V gave up 3 bases and J gave up 4 bases; unmatched junction bases: 5. The CDR3 nucleotides read TGCAGTGCTAGTAGGCGGGAGGCTTACGAGCAGTACTTC. Its translation is CSASRREAYEQYF.

This clonotype was picked up a small number of times. The chain employs TRBV7-9 and TRBJ1-1; D call uncertain. Germline CDR1 SEHNR, CDR2 FQNEAQ (reference sequence). This CDR3 spans 13 amino acids. The V end lost 6 bases, the J end lost 6 bases, and 14 bases lay between the germline ends. In DNA, the CDR3 is TGTGCCAGCAGGTGGACCCAGGCCCCTGAAGCTTTCTTT. This gives the protein CASRWTQAPEAFF. The variable domain in full, completed from reference TRBV7-9 and TRBJ1-1, reads DTGVSQNPRHKITKRGQNVTFRCDPISEHNRLYWYRQTLGQGPEFLTYFQNEAQLEKSRLLSDRFSAERPKGSFSTLEIQRTEQGDSAMYLCASRWTQAPEAFFGQGTRLTVV.

This clonotype was detected many times. V is TRBV10-3 and J is TRBJ2-7, with D unclear. Germline V gives CDR1 ENHRY, CDR2 SYGVKD. CDR3 size: 15 residues. The V gene lost 4 bases and the J gene lost 5 bases, with 18 bases spanning the gap. The CDR3 nucleotides read TGTGCCATCAGTGCCATGGGCACCCGAGGAAACGAGCAGTACTTC. This sequence encodes CAISAMGTRGNEQYF.